Listed here is a single TCR beta chain. Antigen unknown. PCR involved 60 Vbeta and 13 Jbeta primers. Only in-frame clones appear in the TCRdb table, and some are missing; sequencing was by immunoSEQ multiplex PCR. The data show about 150,000 clones, less than 90% seen once. These donors, healthy bone marrow donors, were studied. Germline V gene lookup returns CDR1 SGHVS and CDR2 FNYEAQ. The CDR3 totals 16 residues. With 2 bases removed from V and 0 bases from J, the gap between germline ends came to 11 bases. The sample belongs to a study of cytomegalovirus exposure and HLA in healthy donors. Study findings and constraints: There were around 160 TCR beta chains listed as cytomegalovirus-associated. A later analysis, which compared TCR beta chains of equal frequency, found the HLA-associated ones more clonally expanded.

The sequence came from a man younger than 35 in good health and CMV-seronegative. V is TRBV7-6 and J is TRBJ2-1; D possibly corresponds to TRBD2 (6 bases). Sequencing was performed on PBMCs. The CDR3 is CASSLLAGSSYNEQFF. In DNA, the CDR3 is TGTGCCAGCAGCTTATTGGCGGGGAGCTCCTACAATGAGCAGTTCTTC.